Considering frequency, the clone carrying this T cell receptor (beta chain) is medium-sized. CDR1 and CDR2 (germline): SQVTM, ANQGSEA. CDR3 size: 12 residues. The data are from a study of T cell clusters in autoimmune cytopenias. Study at large: A median of roughly 50,000 TRB reads per sample yielded a median roughly 2,300 distinct clonotypes.

TRB was amplified from around 0.25 ug of peripheral blood genomic DNA per sample. TRB was amplified by touch-down multiplex PCR, primer pools A and B combined. TCRdb re-called the multiplex PCR reads and catalogs CDR3 proteins one per entry, DNA excluded. The table counts 5,600 or so distinct CDR3 sequences; more than 6.5% lies in the top ten. These data are also associated with another study on T cell repertoires in aging, cancer and after chemotherapy. Per that study: Healthy donor repertoires were recorded over several months to years and showed clear clonal overlap. Median generation probability rose over the chemotherapy interval in each cancer cohort, suggesting rebound thymic output.

The genes are TRBV29-1 and TRBJ2-5; TCRdb's D call, TRBD2, is unchecked because there is no DNA. The TCR originated in a human donor in good health. Sequencing was done on a sample of peripheral blood. The CDR3 sequence: CSVRASQETQYF.